The 15 T cell receptor beta chains below all came from one sample that was sequenced in a study of early T cells in non-severe SARS-CoV-2 infection. TCRdb passed the 5' RACE reads through MiXCR, listing each CDR3 protein once. The sample shows about 72,000 distinct CDR3 sequences, 10% of them seen only once. Here the sequenced sample was whole blood, taken at baseline. These receptors all stem from an adult who was a healthcare worker with PCR-confirmed SARS-CoV-2 infection or an uninfected control (not recorded which).

J is TRBJ2-1 and V is TRBV7-9, with unresolved D. From germline, CDR1 is SEHNR and CDR2 FQNEAQ (reference sequence). CDR3 length: 10 residues. Trimming took 5 bases from V and 10 from J, leaving 6 bases between them. The CDR3, as DNA: TGTGCCAGCAGCCTCCAGGAGCAGTTCTTC. Translated: CASSLQEQFF.

This clonotype showed up many times. The rearrangement links TRBV4-1 to TRBJ2-3, with TRBD1 matching 11 bases. The CDR3 consists of 17 residues. Germline CDR1 and CDR2: MGHRA and YSYEKL. V lost 1 base to trimming and J lost 5 bases; unmatched junction nucleotides: 8. The CDR3 loop reads CASSQGTGTGGRDTQYF. The CDR3 region has the DNA TGCGCCAGCAGCCAAGGGACCGGGACAGGGGGACGAGATACGCAGTATTTT.

The rearrangement links TRBV5-1 to TRBJ2-3; D gene ambiguous. V shed 5 bases and J shed 4 bases, with 11 bases lying between them. The CDR3 sequence is 13 residues long. Germline lookup yields CDR1 SGHRS and CDR2 YFSETQ. In DNA form, the CDR3 reads TGCGCCAGCAGAGAATCCTTGCCAGATACGCAGTATTTT. This codes for CASRESLPDTQYF. Drawing the rest from reference TRBV5-1 and TRBJ2-3, the complete variable domain is KAGVTQTPRYLIKTRGQQVTLSCSPISGHRSVSWYQQTPGQGLQFLFEYFSETQRNKGNFPGRFSGRQFSNSRSEMNVSTLELGDSALYLCASRESLPDTQYFGPGTRLTVL.

The sample holds a few counts of this clonotype. The chain uses TRBV2 and TRBJ1-5; 7 positions agree with TRBD1. The CDR3 runs 17 residues. Losses at the gene ends were 4 bases for V and 0 bases for J; bases not matched to a gene: 9. CDR1 is SNHLY, CDR2 FYNNEI, per germline. CDR3 bases: TGTGCCAGCAGTGTAGGACAGGCCCTTTATAGCAATCAGCCCCAGCATTTT. Protein: CASSVGQALYSNQPQHF. The full variable domain, rest sourced from reference TRBV2 and TRBJ1-5, is EPEVTQTPSHQVTQMGQEVILRCVPISNHLYFYWYRQILGQKVEFLVSFYNNEISEKSEIFDDQFSVERPDGSNFTLKIRSTKLEDSAMYFCASSVGQALYSNQPQHFGDGTRLSIL.

The V and J genes are TRBV19 and TRBJ1-5; D gene ambiguous. Trimming pared 2 bases from V and 4 bases from J, leaving 6 bases between. Germline-derived CDR1 and CDR2 are LNHDA and SQIVND (reference sequence). CDR3 size: 13 residues. CDR3 DNA: TGTGCCAGTAGTATAATTCGGAATCAGCCCCAGCATTTT. This sequence encodes CASSIIRNQPQHF. The full variable domain, with the rest looked up from reference TRBV19 and TRBJ1-5, is DGGITQSPKYLFRKEGQNVTLSCEQNLNHDAMYWYRQDPGQGLRLIYYSQIVNDFQKGDIAEGYSVSREKKESFPLTVTSAQKNPTAFYLCASSIIRNQPQHFGDGTRLSIL.

This clonotype was observed once. The chain couples TRBV11-2 to TRBJ2-1; 7 bases line up with TRBD2. Germline CDR1 and CDR2: SGHAT and FQNNGV. The CDR3 sequence is 14 residues long. V was pared by 5 bases and J by 4 bases, with 5 bases of the junction left unmatched. This CDR3 is CASSAPSGYNEQFF. The CDR3 DNA follows: TGTGCCAGCAGCGCGCCTAGCGGTTACAATGAGCAGTTCTTC.

The chain is built from TRBV7-2 and TRBJ1-2, with 7 bases aligning to TRBD1. V shed 7 bases, J shed 2 bases, and the junction held 13 bases outside the gene matches. Germline V gene sequence: CDR1 SGHTA, CDR2 FQGNSA. There are 16 residues in the CDR3. Here the CDR3 DNA reads TGTGCCAGCACCCAGGGAAGGGGGCGAGAAAACTATGGCTACACCTTC. Its translation: CASTQGRGRENYGYTF. The full variable domain, its missing parts supplied by reference TRBV7-2 and TRBJ1-2, is GAGVSQSPSNKVTEKGKDVELRCDPISGHTALYWYRQSLGQGLEFLIYFQGNSAPDKSGLPSDRFSAERTGGSVSTLTIQRTQQEDSAVYLCASTQGRGRENYGYTFGSGTRLTVV.

This clonotype has only a few counts. This chain connects TRBV13 to TRBJ2-3; D is perhaps TRBD2 (7 bases). This CDR3 has 15 amino acids. Germline assignment: CDR1 PRHDT and CDR2 FYEKMQ (reference sequence). The germline V and J ends were trimmed by 5 bases and 5 bases, with 17 bases remaining between them. The DNA of the CDR3 is TGTGCCAGCAGCGTCCTGCGGGGGCAGGTAGATACGCAGTATTTT. Protein product: CASSVLRGQVDTQYF.

This clonotype was picked up many times. J is TRBJ2-7 and V is TRBV6-5; D might be TRBD1 (5 bases). The CDR3 has 14 amino acids. Germline CDR1 and CDR2: MNHEY and SVGAGI. V lost 0 bases and J lost 4, with 10 bases in between. CDR3: CASSYSQGRYEQYF. In nucleotides, the CDR3 is TGTGCCAGCAGTTACTCGCAGGGAAGGTACGAGCAGTACTTC.

This clonotype was picked up many times. The CDR3 DNA sequence: TGTGCCAGCAGCTTAGAGGGGGTCGGGGACACTGAAGCTTTCTTT. Translating it yields CASSLEGVGDTEAFF. V usage is TRBV7-6 and J usage is TRBJ1-1; a weak D match, TRBD1 (6 bases). Trimming took 1 base from V and 3 from J, leaving 12 bases between them. This CDR3 comprises 15 residues. CDR1 SGHVS and CDR2 FNYEAQ come from the germline V gene.

This clonotype was seen at least ten times. The J gene is TRBJ2-4, the V gene TRBV12-3 or TRBV12-4; 7 bases agree with TRBD2. The CDR3 extends over 14 amino acids. The J segment lost 4 bases and the V segment lost 3 bases, leaving 3 bases of the junction unmatched. CDR3: CASSFKRGKNIQYF. In DNA, the CDR3 is TGTGCCAGCAGTTTTAAGCGGGGTAAAAACATTCAGTACTTC.

The rearrangement joins TRBV7-2 to TRBJ1-4; D might be TRBD1 (6 bases). V was pared by 6 bases and J by 6 bases, with 11 bases between. The CDR3 runs 13 residues. CDR1 is SGHTA, CDR2 FQGNSA, per germline. In nucleotides, the CDR3 is TGTGCCAGCAGACAGGGAAGGGATGAAAAACTGTTTTTT. It yields the protein CASRQGRDEKLFF.

The CDR3 sequence is CASSLASSWGDTQYF. The CDR3 DNA follows: TGCGCCAGCAGCTTGGCCTCCAGCTGGGGGGATACGCAGTATTTT. The rearrangement uses TRBV5-1 and TRBJ2-3; tentatively, D is TRBD1 or TRBD2 (5 bases each). This CDR3 is built from 15 residues. Germline CDR1 SGHRS, CDR2 YFSETQ. V lost 0 bases to trimming and J lost 6 bases, with 14 bases between them.

The chain combines TRBV2 with TRBJ2-2; 9 bases are a match to TRBD1. The trim removed 6 bases at V and 5 bases at J, leaving 7 bases unmatched. The CDR3 is made up of 15 amino acids. Germline CDR1 is SNHLY and CDR2 is FYNNEI. In DNA form, the CDR3 reads TGTGCCAGCAGATTACAGGGGGCCCGAACCGGGGAGCTGTTTTTT. Protein sequence: CASRLQGARTGELFF.

There are a few counts of this clonotype. The chain links TRBV29-1 to TRBJ2-7; D ambiguous. The CDR3 runs to 14 residues. The germline V gene encodes CDR1 SQVTM and CDR2 ANQGSEA. The V and J ends lost 5 bases and 2 bases respectively, with 16 bases between them. The CDR3 sequence: CSVISTALTYEQYF. Written as DNA, the CDR3 is TGCAGCGTTATCTCCACAGCCCTCACCTACGAGCAGTACTTC.